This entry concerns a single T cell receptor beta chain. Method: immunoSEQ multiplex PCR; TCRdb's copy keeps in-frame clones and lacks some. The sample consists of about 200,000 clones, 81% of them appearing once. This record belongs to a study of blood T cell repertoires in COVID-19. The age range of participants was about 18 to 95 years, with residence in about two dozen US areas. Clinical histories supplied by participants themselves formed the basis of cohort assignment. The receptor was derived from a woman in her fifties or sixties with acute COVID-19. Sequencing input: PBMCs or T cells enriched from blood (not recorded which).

CDR3 sequence reads: CASSPPGGSYNEQFF. In DNA form, the CDR3 reads TGTGCCAGCTCACCACCGGGGGGTAGCTACAATGAGCAGTTCTTC. The V call is TRBV18, the J call TRBJ2-1; possible D gene TRBD2, 6 bases. Germline CDR1 reads KGHSH; CDR2 reads LQKENI. The V gene lost 0 bases and the J gene lost 3 bases, with 9 bases spanning the gap. The CDR3 is 15 residues long.